Below, 19 T cell receptor beta chains from the same sample are listed, as sequenced in a study of blood T cells in healthy people across ages. Combining a sample-barcoded 5' primer with a J-beta primer mix, a second PCR ran for roughly 7 to 12 cycles. MiXCR, applied by TCRdb to the 5' RACE reads, yields one record per CDR3 protein. The repertoire holds around 710,000 distinct CDR3 sequences, with roughly 44% as singletons. The specimen was blood. The origin of the receptors is a woman between 55 and 75 years old in good health.

The sample holds one count of this clonotype. The V call is TRBV29-1, the J call TRBJ2-4, with 7 bases matching TRBD2. This CDR3 is 18 amino acids long. Germline V gene sequence: CDR1 SQVTM, CDR2 ANQGSEA. The CDR3 spells CTPSGRGSFGGREGEQYF. As DNA, the CDR3 is TGCACCCCCTCGGGGAGGGGCTCTTTTGGCGGGCGTGAAGGGGAGCAGTACTTC.

This clonotype was picked up a small number of times. The gene calls are TRBV7-9 and TRBJ1-1; D is unresolved. V dropped 5 bases and J dropped 5 bases, with 9 bases sitting between them. The CDR3 loop spans 12 amino acids. The germline gives CDR1 SEHNR, CDR2 FQNEAQ (reference sequence). The CDR3 nucleotides are TGTGCCAGCAGCGGCCCCGGGACTGAAGCTTTCTTT. Translated, it gives CASSGPGTEAFF. The full variable domain, completed using reference TRBV7-9 and TRBJ1-1, is DTGVSQNPRHKITKRGQNVTFRCDPISEHNRLYWYRQTLGQGPEFLTYFQNEAQLEKSRLLSDRFSAERPKGSFSTLEIQRTEQGDSAMYLCASSGPGTEAFFGQGTRLTVV.

V and J are TRBV5-1 and TRBJ1-5; perhaps TRBD1 as D (5 bases). The CDR3 runs 14 residues. Germline loops: CDR1 SGHRS, CDR2 YFSETQ. V lost 4 bases and J lost 3, with 11 bases in between. DNA of the CDR3: TGCGCCAGCAGCGAGGGACCGCACAATCAGCCCCAGCATTTT. Amino acid sequence: CASSEGPHNQPQHF.

V and J are TRBV6-1 and TRBJ2-3; 16 bases agree with TRBD2. The V segment lost 5 bases and the J segment 4 bases; nucleotides outside the gene matches: 9. Germline CDR1 reads MNHNS; CDR2 reads SASEGT. The CDR3 contains 18 residues. The CDR3, as DNA: TGTGCCAGCAGTCGACAGGGGACTAGCGGGGGGGCATCAGATACGCAGTATTTT. This sequence encodes CASSRQGTSGGASDTQYF.

The genes are TRBV6-2 or TRBV6-3 and TRBJ2-1; a possible D gene is TRBD2 (6 bases). CDR1 and CDR2 (germline): MNHEY, SVGEGT. The germline V and J ends were trimmed by 5 bases and 6 bases, with 14 bases remaining between them. CDR3 length: 14 residues. The CDR3 DNA follows: TGTGCCAGCAGTGCCCGCTCCGGGAGCAATGAGCAGTTCTTC. This translates into CASSARSGSNEQFF.

This clonotype was picked up a small number of times. The V call is TRBV20-1, the J call TRBJ2-5; no definite D call. Germline assignment: CDR1 DFQATT and CDR2 SNEGSKA (reference sequence). This CDR3 has 11 amino acids. The V gene lost 5 bases and the J gene lost 5 bases, with 9 bases spanning the gap. CDR3 sequence reads: CSAGRRETQYF. CDR3 sequence (DNA): TGCAGTGCTGGTCGCCGCGAGACCCAGTACTTC.

This clonotype turned up a few times. The V and J genes are TRBV28 and TRBJ2-7; 15 bases agree with TRBD2. Germline loops: CDR1 MDHEN, CDR2 SYDVKM. The CDR3 length is 15 residues. V shed 3 bases, J shed 7 bases, and the junction held 4 bases outside the gene matches. The CDR3 nucleotides are TGTGCCAGCAGTTTGGGACTAGCGGGAGGCGGGGAGCAGTACTTC. It specifies CASSLGLAGGGEQYF.

The chain uses TRBV6-5 and TRBJ1-2, with D unclear. CDR3 size: 12 residues. Germline CDR1 is MNHEY and CDR2 is SVGAGI. Deletions cut 6 bases from V and 8 bases from J, with 13 bases between. The CDR3 is CASRIWSGGYTF. In DNA, the CDR3 is TGTGCCAGCAGAATCTGGAGTGGCGGCTACACCTTC.

The genes are TRBV12-3 or TRBV12-4 and TRBJ1-2; 11 bases are a match to TRBD1. CDR3 length: 12 amino acids. The V gene end was trimmed by 8 bases and the J gene end by 6 bases; junction bases not matched to a gene: 2. The CDR3 DNA reads as TGTGCCAGCGGACAGGGGGCGCATGGCTACACCTTC. Protein sequence: CASGQGAHGYTF.

The rearrangement joins TRBV6-6 to TRBJ1-4; a possible D gene is TRBD1 (6 bases). Germline CDR1 reads MNHNY; CDR2 reads SVGAGI (reference sequence). V was trimmed by 0 bases and J by 5 bases, leaving 16 bases between them. The CDR3 is made up of 17 amino acids. The CDR3 DNA follows: TGTGCCAGCAGTTACTCGATGTCCGGACAGAGGAATGAAAAACTGTTTTTT. Its translation: CASSYSMSGQRNEKLFF.

This clonotype was found many times. The genes are TRBV7-2 and TRBJ2-3, with TRBD2 matching 7 bases. The ends lost 3 bases at V and 5 bases at J; junction bases unmatched: 2. Germline CDR1 is SGHTA and CDR2 is FQGNSA. This CDR3 has 13 residues. CDR3 residues: CASSLVAGDTQYF. Here the CDR3 DNA reads TGTGCCAGCAGCTTGGTAGCGGGAGATACGCAGTATTTT.

This rearrangement joins TRBV20-1 to TRBJ1-4; D call uncertain. This CDR3 spans 13 amino acids. The V and J ends lost 3 bases and 5 bases respectively, with 10 bases between them. Germline values: CDR1 DFQATT, CDR2 SNEGSKA (reference sequence). The CDR3 DNA reads as TGCAGTGCTAGTCGGCTGGACAATGAAAAACTGTTTTTT. Its protein product is CSASRLDNEKLFF.

This clonotype was seen more than once but under ten times. This chain uses TRBV10-3 with TRBJ2-5; 11 nucleotides match TRBD2. This CDR3 is 14 amino acids long. Germline V gene data show CDR1 as ENHRY and CDR2 as SYGVKD. Germline trimming cut 5 bases from V and 5 bases from J; bases unmatched to any gene: 4. CDR3 loop: CAISTSGSSETQYF. In nucleotides, the CDR3 is TGTGCCATCAGTACTAGCGGGAGCAGTGAGACCCAGTACTTC.

The chain couples TRBV6-2 or TRBV6-3 to TRBJ2-7; 9 bases line up with TRBD2. The CDR3 is made up of 15 amino acids. In germline, CDR1 is MNHEY, CDR2 SVGEGT. Losses at the gene ends were 8 bases for V and 2 bases for J; bases not matched to a gene: 10. The CDR3 loop is CASLRQREVTYEQYF. The DNA for the CDR3 is TGTGCCAGCCTTCGTCAGCGGGAGGTGACCTACGAGCAGTACTTC.

The sample holds a few counts of this clonotype. The V gene is TRBV12-3 or TRBV12-4, the J gene TRBJ2-7, with a tentative D call TRBD1 (5 bases). With 3 bases removed from V and 2 bases from J, the gap between germline ends came to 11 bases. The CDR3 contains 14 residues. This CDR3 is CASSFSGITYEQYF. The CDR3 DNA is TGTGCCAGCAGTTTTTCAGGGATTACCTACGAGCAGTACTTC.

The chain has TRBV5-1 and TRBJ2-7; TRBD2 aligns across 10 bases. Germline CDR1 and CDR2: SGHRS and YFSETQ. The J segment lost 6 bases and the V segment lost 0 bases, leaving 9 bases of the junction unmatched. The CDR3 runs to 16 residues. The CDR3 DNA is TGCGCCAGCAGCTTGGGTGGAGCGGGAGGGCCTGGCGAGCAGTACTTC. It is translated as CASSLGGAGGPGEQYF.

This sequence joins TRBV4-1 and TRBJ2-2; D perhaps matches TRBD2 (7 bases). V lost 3 bases to trimming and J lost 7 bases, with 18 bases between them. CDR3 length equals 16 residues. Looked up from germline, CDR1 is MGHRA and CDR2 is YSYEKL. CDR3 loop: CASSHGTHRGDGELFF. CDR3 nucleotide sequence: TGCGCCAGCAGCCATGGGACACACCGGGGGGACGGGGAGCTGTTTTTT.

CDR3 DNA sequence: TGCAGTGCTATCTCCGGGACAGGGGGTTTAGAGACCCAGTACTTC. Its translation: CSAISGTGGLETQYF. The genes are TRBV20-1 and TRBJ2-5; 11 bases match TRBD1. Germline CDR1 reads DFQATT; CDR2 reads SNEGSKA (reference sequence). Trimming cost V 4 bases and J 4 bases; bases outside gene matches: 8. The CDR3 covers 15 residues.

The gene calls are TRBV2 and TRBJ1-6; D is uncertain. The CDR3 length is 14 residues. Trimming stripped 2 bases from V and 9 bases from J, with 11 bases between. CDR1 is SNHLY and CDR2 is FYNNEI in the germline V gene. The CDR3 DNA follows: TGTGCCAGCAGTGAACGGTCGAGGGCTTCACCCCTCCACTTT. Translating it yields CASSERSRASPLHF.